The 11 T cell receptor beta chains given below trace back to one sample, sequenced in a study of beta chain features in type 1 diabetes (dated by TCRdb to between 2017 and 2018). The library was generated by the immunoSEQ multiplex PCR assay. The entire amount of isolated RNA was reverse transcribed using the High Capacity cDNA Reverse Transcription Kit, so the sequenced TCRB transcripts were expressed ones. The clones in this table, taken by TCRdb from immuneACCESS, are in-frame only. Not every clone is retained; where verified, under half of the shortfall comes from an unresolved V gene, and the cause of the rest is unknown. Counted in this sample were 350,000 or so clones; 15% to 20% of them appeared once. Clones ranked in the top ten supply 0.035% to 0.05% of the sample. The sequenced sample was naive CD4+ T cells from blood. The cell subset or site label for this specimen denotes: true naive CD4+ T cells. The source is a woman younger than 30 in good health.

This clone was seen a few times. The V and J genes are TRBV7-2 and TRBJ2-5; D is ambiguous. The CDR3 is made up of 16 amino acids. Looked up from germline, CDR1 is SGHTA and CDR2 is FQGNSA. The V end lost 1 base, the J end lost 6 bases, and 18 bases lay between the germline ends. The CDR3 DNA reads as TGTGCCAGCAGCTTAGAACTGACTTATAGTAGGAAGACCCAGTACTTC. As protein: CASSLELTYSRKTQYF.

This clone came up a few times. The chain carries TRBV30 and TRBJ2-5, with a tentative D call TRBD1 (5 bases). Germline V CDR1 and CDR2: GTSNPN, SVGIG (reference sequence). The length of the CDR3 is 13 residues. Between the trimmed V and J ends, which lost 2 bases and 7 bases, there was a span of 14 bases. The CDR3 DNA is TGTGCCTGGAGTTTAAGGCCTCAGGGGACCCAGTACTTC. Protein: CAWSLRPQGTQYF.

This clone was detected a few times. The gene calls are TRBV2 and TRBJ2-1; D is undetermined. Germline CDR1 SNHLY, CDR2 FYNNEI. Trimming stripped 5 bases from V and 4 bases from J, with 9 bases between. This CDR3 spans 13 amino acids. Here the CDR3 DNA reads TGTGCCAGCAGTTCCGACACTTACAATGAGCAGTTCTTC. Translating gives CASSSDTYNEQFF.

The rearrangement uses TRBV6-6 and TRBJ2-1, with D perhaps TRBD2 (7 bases). V was clipped by 2 bases and J by 7 bases, with 18 bases between them. Germline loops: CDR1 MNHNY, CDR2 SVGAGI (reference sequence). There are 16 residues in the CDR3. CDR3: CASSYPRSAGTNEQFF. The CDR3 DNA reads as TGTGCCAGCAGTTACCCCAGGTCAGCGGGGACAAATGAGCAGTTCTTC.

This clone has a handful of counts. This chain connects TRBV5-1 to TRBJ1-3; D not resolved. Per the germline V gene, CDR1 is SGHRS and CDR2 is YFSETQ. Trimming pared 1 base from V and 0 bases from J, leaving 8 bases between. This CDR3 spans 15 amino acids. The CDR3: CASSLSSGSGNTIYF. The CDR3 DNA is TGCGCCAGCAGCTTGAGTTCGGGCTCTGGAAACACCATATATTTT.

The V and J genes are TRBV29-1 and TRBJ1-2; D gene uncertain. The CDR3 has 14 amino acids. Per germline, CDR1 SQVTM and CDR2 ANQGSEA. With 0 bases removed from V and 7 bases from J, the gap between germline ends came to 15 bases. The CDR3 DNA is TGCAGCGTTGAAGAGACCGCACGAACGGGTGGCTACACCTTC. This encodes CSVEETARTGGYTF.

This clone was observed a handful of times. The chain links TRBV2 to TRBJ2-5; no firm D call. Trimming shortened V by 6 bases and J by 0 bases, and 5 bases separated the two germline ends. CDR1 and CDR2 (germline): SNHLY, FYNNEI. This CDR3 spans 12 amino acids. The CDR3: CASRANQETQYF. The CDR3 nucleotides are TGTGCCAGCAGAGCCAACCAAGAGACCCAGTACTTC.

The chain has TRBV5-5 and TRBJ2-5; a possible D gene is TRBD2 (5 bases). CDR3 length: 16 amino acids. CDR1 and CDR2 (germline): SGHKS, YYEKEE (reference sequence). V was clipped by 4 bases and J by 2 bases, with 18 bases between them. The DNA of the CDR3 is TGTGCCAGCAGCCGCACACTGGACTCGCTACAAGAGACCCAGTACTTC. Encoded protein: CASSRTLDSLQETQYF.

The genes are TRBV7-2 and TRBJ2-5, with unresolved D. Trimming shortened V by 5 bases and J by 5 bases, and 12 bases separated the two germline ends. The germline CDR1 and CDR2 sequences are SGHTA and FQGNSA. The CDR3 length is 13 residues. DNA for the CDR3: TGTGCCAGCAGCCCCAACCTGGAGGAGACCCAGTACTTC. It translates to CASSPNLEETQYF.

This clone was counted a few times. This chain joins TRBV30 and TRBJ1-1; D is unresolved. V lost 3 bases to trimming and J lost 0 bases, with 8 bases between them. The CDR3 length is 13 residues. The germline gives CDR1 GTSNPN, CDR2 SVGIG (reference sequence). CDR3 nucleotide sequence: TGTGCCTGGAGGGCCCTCATGAACACTGAAGCTTTCTTT. The encoded protein is CAWRALMNTEAFF.

There are a few counts of this clone. The V call is TRBV4-1, the J call TRBJ1-5; weak D call: TRBD1 (6 bases). V lost 6 bases, J lost 6 bases, and 15 bases lay in between. The CDR3 runs to 14 residues. Per germline, CDR1 MGHRA and CDR2 YSYEKL. The CDR3 loop is CASRATGGGQPQHF. In DNA, the CDR3 is TGCGCCAGCAGGGCCACGGGGGGCGGTCAGCCCCAGCATTTT.